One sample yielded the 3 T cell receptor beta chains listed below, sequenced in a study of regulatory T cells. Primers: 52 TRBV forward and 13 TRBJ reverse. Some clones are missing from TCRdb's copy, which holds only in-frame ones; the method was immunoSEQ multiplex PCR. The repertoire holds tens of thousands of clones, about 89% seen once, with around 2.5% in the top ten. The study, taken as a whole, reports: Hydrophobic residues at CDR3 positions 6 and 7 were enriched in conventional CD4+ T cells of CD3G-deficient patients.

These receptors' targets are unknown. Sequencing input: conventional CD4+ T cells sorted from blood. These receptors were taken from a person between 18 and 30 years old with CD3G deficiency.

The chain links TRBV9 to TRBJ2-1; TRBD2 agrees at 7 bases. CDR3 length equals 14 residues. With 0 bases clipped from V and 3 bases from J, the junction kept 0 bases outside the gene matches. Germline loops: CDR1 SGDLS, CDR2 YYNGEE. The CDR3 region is CASSVGGGYNEQFF. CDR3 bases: TGTGCCAGCAGCGTAGGCGGGGGCTACAATGAGCAGTTCTTC.

DNA for the CDR3: TGTGCCAGCAGGCACTACAACACTGAAGCTTTCTTT. This codes for CASRHYNTEAFF. The V call is TRBV6-6, the J call TRBJ1-1, with unresolved D. The ends were cut back, 6 bases at V and 2 bases at J, with 7 bases in the middle. CDR3 length: 12 amino acids. Germline lookup yields CDR1 MNHNY and CDR2 SVGAGI (reference sequence).

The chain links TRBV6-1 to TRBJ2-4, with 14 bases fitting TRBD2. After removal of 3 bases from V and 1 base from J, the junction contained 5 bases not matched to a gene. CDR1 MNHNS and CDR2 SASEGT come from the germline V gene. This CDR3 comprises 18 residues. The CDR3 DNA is TGTGCCAGCAGTGAGGGACTAGCGGGAGTCGGGGCCAAAAACATTCAGTACTTC. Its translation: CASSEGLAGVGAKNIQYF.